Listed below are T cell receptor beta chains from one sample, sequenced in a study of shared clonotypes between healthy human individuals. The method was immunoSEQ multiplex PCR; TCRdb's version includes in-frame clones alone and lacks a portion of them. The sample consists of more than 900,000 clones, 75% to 80% of them appearing once. Sequencing used memory CD4+ T cells from PBMCs. Receptors were obtained from a man aged 18 to 29 in good health. Some clones in this sample may be carry-over from other donors' samples. Each CDR3 is given without its conserved first and last residue. Clone size is given for some rows only: seen once, a few or many times, or a class if the clone is expanded.

CDR3,size,V
ASSYPGGIDSPLH,NA,TRBV4-1
ASSLAAPSGGGDTQY,once,TRBV7-8
ASSEYLAGGNTDTQY,NA,TRBV9
ASSDQGGSVQPQH,NA,TRBV2
ASSVMGGVAGGAGELF,NA,TRBV27
ASSGQGLTEAF,NA,TRBV2
AWSGGQGDQPQH,NA,TRBV30
ASSKPGQRTRLPGSEQF,NA,TRBV5-4
ASSYWLAGDKNIQY,NA,TRBV5-1
ASSPTGRNTEAF,NA,TRBV6-1
ASSPRLAGLGNEQF,NA,TRBV11-2
ASSPGRVMSTGELF,once,TRBV5-1
AISGPHQPQH,NA,TRBV10-3
ASSSQDRHYGYT,many,TRBV6-6
ASSTATSGLRELF,NA,TRBV19
ASSVLWGEQF,once,TRBV9
ASSPVRGETQY,NA,TRBV6-1
ASRTEYNQPQH,NA,TRBV6-1
ASSPRDGYGYT,NA,TRBV18
ASSLRGLAGTDTQY,NA,TRBV4-3
ASNRLAGAYEQY,NA,TRBV6-5
ASSLEREAF,few,TRBV11-2
ASSQEGTGAGNTIY,NA,TRBV4-3
ASSLDAGRQETQY,NA,TRBV11-2